Each of the 22 T cell receptor beta chains below was sequenced from the same sample in a study of blood T cell repertoires in COVID-19. The repertoire was sequenced with immunoSEQ multiplex PCR; TCRdb's copy has only in-frame clones and lacks some. The profile shows about 240,000 clones, 87% of them singletons. Sample: peripheral blood. These receptors all stem from a man aged 55-75 years who had recovered from COVID-19.

This sequence joins TRBV23-1 and TRBJ1-5, with D hard to call. TRBV23-1 is an ORF, with its function uncertain. CDR3 length equals 16 residues. V lost 0 bases, J lost 1 base, and 10 bases lay in between. Here the CDR3 DNA reads TGCGCCAGCAGTCAATCGCGAGGAGGGAGCAATCAGCCCCAGCATTTT. Translation gives CASSQSRGGSNQPQHF.

In regard to this clone: Being one base from a much bigger clone, this may be a read error. The rearrangement uses TRBV3-1 (or the pseudogene TRBV3-2) and TRBJ2-2; possibly TRBD2 for D (5 bases). Germline V gives CDR1 LGHDT, CDR2 YNNKEL (reference sequence). V was cut by 2 bases and J by 1 base, with 5 bases left in between. CDR3 size: 14 residues. CDR3 region: CASSQRGNTGELFF. DNA of the CDR3: TGTGCCAGCAGCCAACGGGGGAACACCGGGGAGCTGTTTTTT.

This chain joins TRBV6-6 and TRBJ2-2; TRBD2 is a possible D gene (6 bases). Germline assignment: CDR1 MNHNY and CDR2 SVGAGI (reference sequence). The CDR3 consists of 14 residues. V was cut by 7 bases and J by 0 bases, with 9 bases left in between. CDR3 amino acids: CASTAGPNTGELFF. As DNA, the CDR3 is TGTGCCAGCACCGCGGGACCGAACACCGGGGAGCTGTTTTTT.

The rearrangement uses TRBV3-1 (or the pseudogene TRBV3-2) and TRBJ2-2, with TRBD1 identical over 12 bases. The CDR3 covers 20 residues. The junction had 17 bases not matched to a gene; V was cut back by 3 bases and J by 6 bases. Germline assignment: CDR1 LGHDT and CDR2 YNNKEL (reference sequence). The CDR3 DNA is TGTGCCAGCAGCCACACATGGGGGACAGGGGGCGCCCGTGGAGCCGGGGAGCTGTTTTTT. It translates to CASSHTWGTGGARGAGELFF.

V and J are TRBV3-1 (or the pseudogene TRBV3-2) and TRBJ2-5, with D perhaps matching TRBD1 (5 bases). Germline V gene lookup returns CDR1 LGHDT and CDR2 YNNKEL (reference sequence). This CDR3 is 13 amino acids long. V dropped 1 base and J dropped 2 bases, with 5 bases sitting between them. The CDR3 region has the DNA TGTGCCAGCAGCCAAGGACAGCAAGAGACCCAGTACTTC. Translating it yields CASSQGQQETQYF.

The chain uses TRBV7-9 and TRBJ1-1, with 7 bases matching TRBD1. CDR3 length: 16 amino acids. The trim removed 5 bases at V and 4 bases at J, leaving 13 bases unmatched. CDR1 is SEHNR, CDR2 FQNEAQ, per germline (reference sequence). CDR3 in DNA: TGTGCCAGCAGCCTGACAGGGTTGGGGTCTGTCACTGAAGCTTTCTTT. The encoded protein is CASSLTGLGSVTEAFF.

The V and J genes are TRBV5-5 and TRBJ2-2; possible D gene TRBD1, 6 bases. This CDR3 has 14 amino acids. Deletions cut 4 bases from V and 3 bases from J, with 10 bases between. Germline-derived CDR1 and CDR2 are SGHKS and YYEKEE (reference sequence). CDR3 nucleotide sequence: TGTGCCAGCAGCACCGGGACATACACCGGGGAGCTGTTTTTT. Protein: CASSTGTYTGELFF.

V is TRBV5-1 and J is TRBJ1-6, with 7 bases that match TRBD1. Germline V gene lookup returns CDR1 SGHRS and CDR2 YFSETQ. The V gene end was trimmed by 5 bases and the J gene end by 4 bases; junction bases not matched to a gene: 15. CDR3 size: 18 residues. The CDR3 sequence is CASSRETAGTDYNSPLHF. The DNA of the CDR3 is TGCGCCAGCAGTAGGGAAACCGCCGGGACAGATTATAATTCACCCCTCCACTTT.

The rearrangement links TRBV6-6 to TRBJ1-2; 7 nucleotides align to TRBD1. V shed 2 bases and J 1 base; nucleotides not matched to a gene: 4. CDR3 size: 15 residues. In germline, CDR1 is MNHNY, CDR2 SVGAGI (reference sequence). CDR3 bases: TGTGCCAGCAGTTACAAGGGACAGCATAACTATGGCTACACCTTC. This sequence encodes CASSYKGQHNYGYTF.

The rearrangement uses TRBV19 and TRBJ2-4; 7 bases match TRBD1. There are 15 residues in the CDR3. The V gene's germline CDR1 is LNHDA and CDR2 SQIVND (reference sequence). V lost 4 bases to trimming and J lost 6 bases; unmatched junction nucleotides: 9. The CDR3 loop reads CASSTIDRAVNIQYF. CDR3 nucleotides: TGTGCCAGTAGTACAATCGACAGGGCCGTAAACATTCAGTACTTC.

V gene TRBV7-8 combines with J gene TRBJ2-5, with 7 bases aligning to TRBD1. CDR3 length: 14 residues. V lost 4 bases, J lost 0 bases, and 2 bases stayed unmatched. Germline V gene sequence: CDR1 SGHVS, CDR2 FQNEAQ. The CDR3 DNA sequence: TGTGCCAGCAGCTCGGGACAGTACCAAGAGACCCAGTACTTC. Its protein product is CASSSGQYQETQYF.

This sequence joins TRBV19 and TRBJ2-3; 7 bases are shared with TRBD2. V shed 0 bases and J 4 bases; nucleotides not matched to a gene: 4. The CDR3 is 15 residues long. Looked up from germline, CDR1 is LNHDA and CDR2 is SQIVND (reference sequence). The CDR3 DNA sequence: TGTGCCAGTAGTATAGATGGCGGGGGACCAGATACGCAGTATTTT. Encoded protein: CASSIDGGGPDTQYF.

The V gene is TRBV18, the J gene TRBJ1-1, with D perhaps TRBD1 (5 bases). From germline, CDR1 is KGHSH and CDR2 LQKENI. The V end lost 6 bases, the J end lost 2 bases, and 10 bases lay between the germline ends. The CDR3 sequence is 13 residues long. CDR3 coding DNA: TGTGCCAGCTCTTCAGGGTATAACACTGAAGCTTTCTTT. Amino acids: CASSSGYNTEAFF.

The gene calls are TRBV21-1 and TRBJ1-1; the D call in the table, TRBD1, was not verified against the DNA. TRBV21-1 is reported as a pseudogene. The CDR3 runs to 14 residues. DNA of the CDR3: TGTGCCAGCAGCAAAAAGGGGCTGGACACTGAAGCTTTCTTT. This translates into CASSKKGLDTEAFF.

The chain has TRBV30 and TRBJ1-6; 11 bases line up with TRBD1. The ends lost 2 bases at V and 4 bases at J; junction bases unmatched: 10. The CDR3 runs 18 residues. Germline V CDR1 and CDR2: GTSNPN, SVGIG (reference sequence). Here the CDR3 reads CAWSQMGQGVVYNSPLHF. As DNA, the CDR3 is TGTGCCTGGAGTCAAATGGGACAGGGGGTAGTATATAATTCACCCCTCCACTTT.

The V call is TRBV4-2, the J call TRBJ2-4, with 8 bases that match TRBD1. J lost 7 bases, V lost 1 base, and 3 bases had no gene match. Germline V CDR1 and CDR2: LGHNA, YNFKEQ. CDR3 length equals 14 residues. The CDR3 protein is CASSQVRTGNIQYF. For the CDR3, the DNA is TGTGCCAGCAGCCAAGTCCGGACAGGGAACATTCAGTACTTC.

The gene calls are TRBV30 and TRBJ1-2; D may be TRBD1 (6 bases). CDR1 is GTSNPN, CDR2 SVGIG, per germline (reference sequence). V shed 2 bases and J shed 1 base, with 8 bases lying between them. This CDR3 is 13 amino acids long. Written as DNA, the CDR3 is TGTGCCTGGAGTCAACAGGGTAACTATGGCTACACCTTC. Its translation: CAWSQQGNYGYTF. The full variable domain, rest sourced from reference TRBV30 and TRBJ1-2, is SQTIHQWPATLVQPVGSPLSLECTVEGTSNPNLYWYRQAAGRGLQLLFYSVGIGQISSEVPQNLSASRPQDRQFILSSKKLLLSDSGFYLCAWSQQGNYGYTFGSGTRLTVV.

The rearrangement joins TRBV10-3 to TRBJ1-3, with D unresolved. Between the trimmed V and J ends, which lost 10 bases and 0 bases, there was a span of 7 bases. The CDR3 spans 12 residues. Per germline, CDR1 ENHRY and CDR2 SYGVKD. The DNA for the CDR3 is TGTGCCACCCGGGGCTCTGGAAACACCATATATTTT. Translated: CATRGSGNTIYF.

The J gene is TRBJ1-1, the V gene TRBV18, with 8 bases aligning to TRBD1. J lost 3 bases, V lost 2 bases, and 5 bases had no gene match. Per germline, CDR1 KGHSH and CDR2 LQKENI. The CDR3 has 15 residues. This CDR3 is CASSPGRGRDTEAFF. The CDR3 bases are TGTGCCAGCTCACCAGGCAGGGGGCGGGACACTGAAGCTTTCTTT.

The CDR3 DNA follows: TGTGCCAGCAGCCAACGGGACAGGCCTAGCGAGCAGTACTTC. Its protein product is CASSQRDRPSEQYF. The chain uses TRBV3-1 (or the pseudogene TRBV3-2) and TRBJ2-7; 8 nucleotides line up with TRBD1. Germline V lookup: CDR1 LGHDT, CDR2 YNNKEL (reference sequence). This CDR3 has 14 amino acids. Trimming at V came to 2 bases and at J to 6 bases, leaving 6 bases not matched to a gene.

The V call is TRBV6-6, the J call TRBJ1-6, with 10 positions matching TRBD1. V was pared by 6 bases and J by 7 bases, with 6 bases of the junction left unmatched. From germline, CDR1 is MNHNY and CDR2 SVGAGI (reference sequence). The CDR3 spans 15 residues. CDR3 nucleotides: TGTGCCAGCAGCCAATCGACAGGGGGCAATTCACCCCTCCACTTT. Its translation is CASSQSTGGNSPLHF.

This clone was seen once. The chain employs TRBV24-1 and TRBJ2-3; D is ambiguous. The CDR3 length is 14 residues. Trimming took 8 bases from V and 2 from J, leaving 13 bases between them. The germline gives CDR1 KGHDR, CDR2 SFDVKD. CDR3 nucleotides: TGTGCCACCAATTCAGGATCTTACACAGATACGCAGTATTTT. Protein sequence: CATNSGSYTDTQYF.